The rows below give T cell receptor beta chains drawn from one sample of a study of blood T cell repertoires in COVID-19. Sequenced by immunoSEQ multiplex PCR; TCRdb stores in-frame clones only, minus some. The sample lists tens of thousands of clones; around 87% were seen once. What was sequenced was peripheral blood. Receptors were obtained from a man aged 50-60 years with active COVID-19. Each CDR3 is given without its conserved first and last residue.

CDR3 length	V gene	CDR3 protein
14	TRBV9	ASSVGLSGANYGYT
15	TRBV4-3	ASSQPGTSGATDTQY
12	TRBV27	ASSLDRANSPLH
15	TRBV19	ASSISLGGEYLQPQH
13	TRBV6-5	ASSYRQGTNEKLF
14	TRBV7-8	ASSLASPVTYNEQF
12	TRBV11-2	ASRNRAQGETQY
11	TRBV3-1/TRBV3-2	ASSQGADRAAF
12	TRBV6-5	ASRAGTRREEQY
13	TRBV11-2	ASNLDRFVTGELF
11	TRBV5-6	ASSYRGSYEQY
11	TRBV19	ASSILAESEQY
11	TRBV5-8	ASSLGQVYGYT
12	TRBV13	ASSRKSAQETQY
15	TRBV10-1	ASSESIGTGASYEQY
13	TRBV10-3	AISESNRGKREQY
14	TRBV18	ASSHNRGQGSDEQY
14	TRBV4-2	ASSQGRGHNTDTQY
12	TRBV7-9	ASSFTGMDEKLF
9	TRBV10-3	AISGVVEQY
12	TRBV7-2	ASSLKEGASEQY
11	TRBV29-1	SVVQGSGNTIY
14	TRBV5-1	ASRGGGGDGSQPQH
15	TRBV5-3	ATNPQRGGHFYNEQF
12	TRBV6-6	ASSFLAAKETQY
14	TRBV7-6	ASSTLKVGVYNEQF
10	TRBV6-5	ASSLQGAGLF
15	TRBV6-2/TRBV6-3	ASSRQGAMSGANVLT
12	TRBV28	ASRGQGESDTQY
13	TRBV4-2	ASSQGSHQNTEAF
11	TRBV2	ASSLGQGSHRR
12	TRBV5-5	ASSLQGAGTEAF
11	TRBV4-2	ASSQGGTGELF
12	TRBV6-5	ASSPGNHGTEAF
16	TRBV4-1	ASSQGSRTGVTGNTIY
12	TRBV7-9	ASSPLTANYGYT
10	TRBV3-1/TRBV3-2	ASSQTTGEAF
10	TRBV9	ATKGGAWGYT
10	TRBV7-9	ASSALPAEAF
15	TRBV11-2	ASSPRSSGGNTGELF
12	TRBV6-5	ASGDTWDNQPQH
11	TRBV5-5	ASSFGLSYEQY
14	TRBV19	ASRPGQGLGNEKLF
16	TRBV28	ASSPRWGRKGAHDTIY
11	TRBV28	ASSLSVYNEQF
13	TRBV2	ASSTGGLSGNTIY
12	TRBV30	AWARPGGLEKLF
16	TRBV5-1	ASSLLSPGQGNSYEQY
12	TRBV5-4	ASSFDSYTGELF
12	TRBV5-4	ASSSGTGTTEAF
9	TRBV10-1	ASSDSATQY
13	TRBV10-1	ASSEAGEAKNIQY
13	TRBV5-6	ASSLGSGGAYEQY
10	TRBV28	ASLQGNSPLH